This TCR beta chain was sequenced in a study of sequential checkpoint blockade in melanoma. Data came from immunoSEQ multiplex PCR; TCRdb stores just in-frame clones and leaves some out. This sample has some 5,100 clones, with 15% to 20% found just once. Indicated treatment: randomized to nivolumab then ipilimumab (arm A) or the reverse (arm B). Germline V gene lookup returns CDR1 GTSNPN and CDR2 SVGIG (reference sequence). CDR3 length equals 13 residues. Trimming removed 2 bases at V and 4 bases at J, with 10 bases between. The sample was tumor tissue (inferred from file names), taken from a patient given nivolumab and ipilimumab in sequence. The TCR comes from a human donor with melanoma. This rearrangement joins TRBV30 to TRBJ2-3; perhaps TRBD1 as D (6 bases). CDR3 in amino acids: CAWSPTGPDTQYF. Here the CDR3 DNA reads TGTGCCTGGAGTCCCACAGGGCCAGATACGCAGTATTTT.